A single sample gave rise to the 31 T cell receptor beta chains below, sequenced in a study of identical twins' blood T cells. TCRdb itself ran the 5' RACE reads through MiXCR, one entry per CDR3 protein. The table records roughly 340,000 distinct CDR3 sequences, more than 25% of them present only once. Sequencing was performed on PBMCs. Receptor source: a woman aged 18-49 years in good health.

The V and J genes are TRBV19 and TRBJ1-1, with a weak D call TRBD1 (6 bases). Germline loops: CDR1 LNHDA, CDR2 SQIVND (reference sequence). Trimming shortened V by 3 bases and J by 4 bases, and 12 bases separated the two germline ends. This CDR3 is built from 14 residues. This CDR3 is CASSMDSAPTEAFF. CDR3 DNA: TGTGCCAGTAGTATGGACAGCGCTCCCACTGAAGCTTTCTTT. Full variable domain (missing parts from reference TRBV19 and TRBJ1-1): DGGITQSPKYLFRKEGQNVTLSCEQNLNHDAMYWYRQDPGQGLRLIYYSQIVNDFQKGDIAEGYSVSREKKESFPLTVTSAQKNPTAFYLCASSMDSAPTEAFFGQGTRLTVV.

The chain combines TRBV5-1 with TRBJ2-6; D unresolved. The CDR3 runs to 15 residues. Trimming removed 2 bases from V and 4 bases from J, with 10 bases in between. CDR1 and CDR2 (germline): SGHRS, YFSETQ. CDR3 nucleotides: TGCGCCAGCAGCTTACAGCTTGCCGGGGCCAACGTCCTGACTTTC. The encoded protein is CASSLQLAGANVLTF.

This clonotype was found many times. The rearrangement uses TRBV5-1 and TRBJ2-3; D possibly corresponds to TRBD2 (6 bases). Germline V gene data show CDR1 as SGHRS and CDR2 as YFSETQ. This CDR3 is built from 18 residues. V was clipped by 2 bases and J by 7 bases, with 26 bases between them. The CDR3 DNA sequence: TGCGCCAGCAGCTTAGGTGGCGGGGACTCTGCGTCTATAAATACGCAGTATTTT. Its translation: CASSLGGGDSASINTQYF.

This clonotype was seen a few times. The chain uses TRBV27 and TRBJ1-1; 8 bases are shared with TRBD1. The CDR3 has 15 amino acids. Germline V gives CDR1 MNHEY, CDR2 SMNVEV (reference sequence). Trimming at V came to 5 bases and at J to 3 bases, leaving 8 bases not matched to a gene. CDR3 in amino acids: CASSKLQGVDTEAFF. CDR3 nucleotides: TGTGCCAGCAGTAAACTACAGGGGGTTGACACTGAAGCTTTCTTT.

This clonotype was detected many times. The chain combines TRBV6-6 with TRBJ1-6, with D unresolved. The CDR3 has 15 amino acids. From germline, CDR1 is MNHNY and CDR2 SVGAGI (reference sequence). Trimming removed 5 bases from V and 0 bases from J, with 8 bases in between. The DNA of the CDR3 is TGTGCCAGCAGTGTTGGGAGCTCCTATAATTCACCCCTCCACTTT. Translated: CASSVGSSYNSPLHF.

The table lists this clonotype with a count of one. The junction departs from the called germline gene at one end, perhaps through a read error. The V gene is TRBV10-3, the J gene TRBJ1-5; no reliable D call. CDR1 and CDR2 (germline): ENHRY, SYGVKD. CDR3 size: 13 residues. The CDR3, as DNA: TGTGTCATCGGTTCCCAGGAGCGGCAGCCCCAGCATTTT. This codes for CVIGSQERQPQHF.

This clonotype has a handful of counts. This rearrangement joins TRBV14 to TRBJ2-7; D possibly corresponds to TRBD1 (5 bases). Germline CDR1 is SGHDN and CDR2 is FVKESK. The CDR3 covers 11 residues. Trimming pared 4 bases from V and 7 bases from J, leaving 8 bases between. CDR3: CASSLNREQYF. In DNA form, the CDR3 reads TGTGCCAGCAGCCTCAACAGGGAGCAGTACTTC.

This clonotype was seen a handful of times. The rearrangement uses TRBV11-2 and TRBJ2-3, with 8 bases matching TRBD2. V shed 3 bases, J shed 1 base, and the junction held 6 bases outside the gene matches. Germline values: CDR1 SGHAT, CDR2 FQNNGV. The CDR3 length is 16 residues. CDR3 residues: CASSFVEAGGTDTQYF. DNA for the CDR3: TGTGCCAGCAGCTTTGTAGAAGCGGGGGGCACAGATACGCAGTATTTT.

In this sample, this clonotype turned up a few times. The chain is built from TRBV11-2 and TRBJ1-3; D not certain. The V end was cut by 5 bases, the J end by 8 bases, with 7 bases between. Germline V lookup: CDR1 SGHAT, CDR2 FQNNGV. The CDR3 is 11 amino acids. This CDR3 reads CASSLGDTIYF. CDR3 DNA: TGTGCCAGCAGCCTCGGAGACACCATATATTTT.

The V gene is TRBV12-3 or TRBV12-4, the J gene TRBJ1-1, with D possibly TRBD1 on 5 matching bases. The CDR3 length is 14 residues. The V end lost 3 bases, the J end lost 7 bases, and 15 bases lay between the germline ends. CDR3 residues: CASSLASWGGEAFF. In nucleotides, the CDR3 is TGTGCCAGCAGTTTGGCCTCGTGGGGCGGTGAAGCTTTCTTT.

The genes are TRBV5-1 and TRBJ1-5; D gene ambiguous. Germline CDR1 is SGHRS and CDR2 is YFSETQ. This CDR3 region has 14 residues. Trimming left V 0 bases short and J 5 bases short, with 9 bases between. This CDR3 is CASSLGIGHQPQHF. As DNA, the CDR3 is TGCGCCAGCAGCTTGGGAATTGGCCATCAGCCCCAGCATTTT.

Many counts were recorded for this clonotype. This chain uses TRBV5-1 with TRBJ1-5, with 7 bases that match TRBD1. The germline V gene encodes CDR1 SGHRS and CDR2 YFSETQ. CDR3 length: 16 amino acids. V shed 4 bases, J shed 3 bases, and the junction held 10 bases outside the gene matches. CDR3 bases: TGCGCCAGCAGCGTTGGGACAGCAGGTATCAATCAGCCCCAGCATTTT. Translation: CASSVGTAGINQPQHF. The full variable domain, with the rest looked up from reference TRBV5-1 and TRBJ1-5, is KAGVTQTPRYLIKTRGQQVTLSCSPISGHRSVSWYQQTPGQGLQFLFEYFSETQRNKGNFPGRFSGRQFSNSRSEMNVSTLELGDSALYLCASSVGTAGINQPQHFGDGTRLSIL.

This clonotype was seen a few times. This sequence joins TRBV20-1 and TRBJ1-2, with unresolved D. The V gene lost 6 bases and the J gene lost 3 bases, with 8 bases spanning the gap. The CDR3 loop spans 11 amino acids. Germline lookup yields CDR1 DFQATT and CDR2 SNEGSKA (reference sequence). This CDR3 reads CSAADYYGYTF. CDR3 nucleotide sequence: TGCAGTGCCGCCGACTACTATGGCTACACCTTC.

The rearrangement links TRBV27 to TRBJ1-5; a possible D gene is TRBD1 (5 bases). V lost 5 bases and J 0 bases, leaving 17 bases between the germline ends. The CDR3 has 17 amino acids. CDR1 is MNHEY, CDR2 SMNVEV, per germline (reference sequence). CDR3 sequence: CASSPGPGPYSNQPQHF. The CDR3 DNA reads as TGTGCCAGCAGTCCTGGGCCGGGACCCTATAGCAATCAGCCCCAGCATTTT.

This clonotype was seen a few times. The genes are TRBV15 and TRBJ1-5; D unclear. Deletions cut 4 bases from V and 7 bases from J, with 8 bases between. Germline V gives CDR1 LNHNV, CDR2 YYDKDF (reference sequence). This CDR3 is 12 amino acids long. The CDR3 loop reads CATSIFGQPQHF. In DNA, the CDR3 is TGTGCCACCAGCATCTTCGGCCAGCCCCAGCATTTT.

This clonotype occurred a few times. CDR3 bases: TGCAGTGCTCCCGGGACAGGGGACTATGGCTACACCTTC. This gives the protein CSAPGTGDYGYTF. This rearrangement joins TRBV20-1 to TRBJ1-2; 10 bases are shared with TRBD1. Germline V gene data show CDR1 as DFQATT and CDR2 as SNEGSKA (reference sequence). Trimming at V came to 5 bases and at J to 3 bases, leaving 3 bases not matched to a gene. The CDR3 has 13 residues.

This clonotype was recorded many times. Relative to the germline gene, one junction end is altered; a read error may explain this. V and J are TRBV18 and TRBJ1-1; 7 nucleotides match TRBD1. Germline V gene lookup returns CDR1 KGHSH and CDR2 LQKENI. The CDR3 loop spans 14 amino acids. The CDR3 sequence: CASSPQGLNTEAFF. For the CDR3, the DNA is TGTGCCAGCTCGCCACAGGGGCTGAACACTGAAGCTTTCTTT. Full variable domain (remainder filled in from reference TRBV18 and TRBJ1-1): NAGVMQNPRHLVRRRGQEARLRCSPMKGHSHVYWYRQLPEEGLKFMVYLQKENIIDESGMPKERFSAEFPKEGPSILRIQQVVRGDSAAYFCASSPQGLNTEAFFGQGTRLTVV.

This clonotype was detected many times. Here the CDR3 reads CASSHRVGNQPQHF. CDR3 DNA: TGTGCCAGCAGTCACAGGGTAGGCAATCAGCCCCAGCATTTT. The chain couples TRBV2 to TRBJ1-5, with D perhaps matching TRBD1 (6 bases). This CDR3 is 14 amino acids long. The V gene's germline CDR1 is SNHLY and CDR2 FYNNEI. Trimming left V 5 bases short and J 2 bases short, with 10 bases between.

This rearrangement joins TRBV10-3 to TRBJ2-2; 7 nucleotides agree with TRBD1. Germline trimming cut 0 bases from V and 6 bases from J; bases unmatched to any gene: 4. The CDR3 runs to 15 residues. Looked up from germline, CDR1 is ENHRY and CDR2 is SYGVKD. CDR3 sequence: CAISESRQGAGELFF. The CDR3 region has the DNA TGTGCCATCAGTGAGTCGCGACAGGGAGCCGGGGAGCTGTTTTTT.

The gene calls are TRBV7-2 and TRBJ1-3; no clear D gene. Germline lookup yields CDR1 SGHTA and CDR2 FQGNSA. V was cut by 2 bases and J by 2 bases, with 10 bases left in between. This CDR3 is built from 15 residues. The CDR3 protein is CASSLTGLPGNTIYF. In nucleotides, the CDR3 is TGTGCCAGCAGCTTAACGGGTTTGCCTGGAAACACCATATATTTT.

Comment on this clonotype: A much larger clone sits a single nucleotide away, making a read error possible. J is TRBJ1-1 and V is TRBV20-1, with D unresolved. CDR3 length: 13 residues. CDR1 and CDR2 (germline): DFQATT, SNEGSKA (reference sequence). CDR3 DNA: TGCAGTGCTAGTCGGTCGCAGAACGCTGAAGCTTTCTTT. This translates into CSASRSQNAEAFF.

This clonotype turned up a few times. V gene TRBV7-2 combines with J gene TRBJ1-3; D gene uncertain. CDR1 SGHTA and CDR2 FQGNSA come from the germline V gene. The CDR3 length is 15 residues. V shed 5 bases and J shed 0 bases, with 11 bases lying between them. CDR3 region: CASSPNLVSGNTIYF. In nucleotides, the CDR3 is TGTGCCAGCAGCCCAAACCTAGTCTCTGGAAACACCATATATTTT.

This clonotype was detected once. The conserved closing phenylalanine or tryptophan is absent in this CDR3, likely reflecting a read error. The chain combines TRBV18 with TRBJ2-1, with TRBD1 matching 11 bases. Germline CDR1 and CDR2: KGHSH and LQKENI. This CDR3 is 15 amino acids long. Trimming removed 3 bases from V and 7 bases from J; junction bases left unmatched: 5. CDR3 nucleotide sequence: TGTGCCAGCTCACCTTTAAGGGACAGGGGGAATGAGCAGTTCTCC. This sequence encodes CASSPLRDRGNEQFS.

This rearrangement joins TRBV29-1 to TRBJ2-5; D perhaps matches TRBD1 (6 bases). V was pared by 5 bases and J by 4 bases, with 14 bases between. This CDR3 is built from 13 residues. CDR1 is SQVTM, CDR2 ANQGSEA, per germline. CDR3 sequence reads: CSVTWTVGETQYF. DNA of the CDR3: TGCAGCGTTACCTGGACAGTCGGAGAGACCCAGTACTTC.

V is TRBV12-3 or TRBV12-4 and J is TRBJ2-7; no reliable D call. This CDR3 contains 14 residues. Trimming removed 1 base at V and 0 bases at J, with 7 bases between. The CDR3 here is CASSLGSDSYEQYF. The CDR3 bases are TGTGCCAGCAGTTTAGGGTCGGACTCCTACGAGCAGTACTTC.

This clonotype was seen a handful of times. The J gene is TRBJ1-2, the V gene TRBV7-9; TRBD1 matches 9 bases. V lost 3 bases to trimming and J lost 7 bases; unmatched junction nucleotides: 6. Germline V gives CDR1 SEHNR, CDR2 FQNEAQ (reference sequence). The CDR3 has 14 amino acids. CDR3 sequence: CASSLAGTGTGYTF. CDR3 sequence (DNA): TGTGCCAGCAGCTTGGCCGGGACAGGGACTGGCTACACCTTC.

The J gene is TRBJ2-3, the V gene TRBV18; D might be TRBD1 or TRBD2, each matching 5 bases. The CDR3 length is 16 residues. Germline loops: CDR1 KGHSH, CDR2 LQKENI. Between the trimmed V and J ends, which lost 0 bases and 5 bases, there was a span of 15 bases. CDR3 sequence reads: CASSPPGPGIGDTQYF. CDR3 nucleotides: TGTGCCAGCTCACCACCGGGACCAGGCATAGGAGATACGCAGTATTTT. The full variable domain, rest sourced from reference TRBV18 and TRBJ2-3, is NAGVMQNPRHLVRRRGQEARLRCSPMKGHSHVYWYRQLPEEGLKFMVYLQKENIIDESGMPKERFSAEFPKEGPSILRIQQVVRGDSAAYFCASSPPGPGIGDTQYFGPGTRLTVL.

This clonotype was detected a few times. J is TRBJ2-4 and V is TRBV29-1, with D hard to call. The germline CDR1 and CDR2 sequences are SQVTM and ANQGSEA. CDR3 length: 12 residues. The V end was cut by 7 bases, the J end by 11 bases, with 18 bases between. In DNA, the CDR3 is TGCAGCGCTGTGGGCAGTCCACGACTTCAGTACTTC. Its protein is CSAVGSPRLQYF.

This chain joins TRBV29-1 and TRBJ2-7; maybe TRBD1 (5 bases). V lost 4 bases and J 3 bases, leaving 7 bases between the germline ends. The germline CDR1 and CDR2 sequences are SQVTM and ANQGSEA. The CDR3 length is 11 residues. CDR3 bases: TGCAGCGTTGCGACAGTCTACGAGCAGTACTTC. It is translated as CSVATVYEQYF.

The CDR3 loop reads CASSPGELTDTQYF. CDR3 sequence (DNA): TGTGCCAGCTCCCCGGGGGAACTCACAGATACGCAGTATTTT. V is TRBV18 and J is TRBJ2-3; perhaps TRBD2 as D (6 bases). Trimming took 6 bases from V and 2 from J, leaving 12 bases between them. This CDR3 spans 14 amino acids. Germline loops: CDR1 KGHSH, CDR2 LQKENI. Together with reference TRBV18 and TRBJ2-3, the CDR3 gives the full variable domain: NAGVMQNPRHLVRRRGQEARLRCSPMKGHSHVYWYRQLPEEGLKFMVYLQKENIIDESGMPKERFSAEFPKEGPSILRIQQVVRGDSAAYFCASSPGELTDTQYFGPGTRLTVL.

On this clonotype itself: One junction end disagrees with the germline gene, perhaps due to a read error. This chain joins TRBV29-1 and TRBJ2-1; 10 bases map to TRBD2. Germline V CDR1 and CDR2: SQVTM, ANQGSEA. This CDR3 has 18 amino acids. The chain's CDR3 is CSVEGVAGGPSSYNEQFF. The CDR3 region has the DNA TGCAGCGTCGAAGGTGTAGCGGGGGGACCGAGCTCCTACAATGAGCAGTTCTTC.